The 11 T cell receptor beta chains reported below all come from one sample, sequenced in a study of PD-1 blockade in mismatch repair-deficient tumors. Produced via immunoSEQ multiplex PCR; TCRdb's table is partial and in-frame only. The sample contains about 110,000 clones, more than 60% of which appear only once. The sequenced sample was peripheral blood, obtained around 60 weeks after starting pembrolizumab. These receptors all come from an adult with mismatch repair-deficient cancer.

The gene calls are TRBV27 and TRBJ2-7, with TRBD2 matching 14 bases. The germline gives CDR1 MNHEY, CDR2 SMNVEV (reference sequence). The CDR3 length is 16 residues. Trimming removed 2 bases from V and 6 bases from J; junction bases left unmatched: 6. The CDR3 reads CASSLRGLAGGGEQYF. The CDR3 nucleotides are TGTGCCAGCAGTTTAAGAGGACTAGCGGGAGGAGGCGAGCAGTACTTC.

This chain uses TRBV5-4 with TRBJ2-7, with TRBD2 as a possible D gene (6 bases). The V gene lost 4 bases and the J gene lost 3 bases, with 17 bases spanning the gap. The germline CDR1 and CDR2 sequences are SGHNT and YYREEE (reference sequence). The CDR3 is 15 amino acids. CDR3 amino acids: CASSQPGLGVYEQYF. In nucleotides, the CDR3 is TGTGCCAGCAGCCAACCGGGACTCGGAGTCTACGAGCAGTACTTC.

This rearrangement joins TRBV7-6 to TRBJ2-3, with 12 bases that match TRBD2. J was trimmed by 1 base and V by 8 bases; bases with no gene match: 13. The CDR3 has 18 residues. Germline V gene sequence: CDR1 SGHVS, CDR2 FNYEAQ. The chain's CDR3 is CASFPWLAGGPGTDTQYF. As DNA, the CDR3 is TGTGCCAGCTTCCCCTGGCTAGCGGGAGGGCCGGGCACAGATACGCAGTATTTT.

The chain combines TRBV2 with TRBJ2-5; D uncertain. The CDR3 contains 11 residues. Trimming removed 5 bases at V and 4 bases at J, with 5 bases between. Germline CDR1 and CDR2: SNHLY and FYNNEI. The CDR3 reads CASSLGETQYF. DNA for the CDR3: TGTGCCAGCAGTCTAGGAGAGACCCAGTACTTC.

To note about this clone: The same CDR3 arises from other DNA sequences in this sample as well. The J gene is TRBJ1-5, the V gene TRBV19, with unresolved D. This CDR3 is 13 amino acids long. Germline CDR1 and CDR2: LNHDA and SQIVND (reference sequence). V was cut by 3 bases and J by 5 bases, with 8 bases left in between. The CDR3 sequence: CASSITGDQPQHF. The DNA for the CDR3 is TGTGCCAGTAGTATCACTGGGGATCAGCCCCAGCATTTT.

The rearrangement links TRBV27 to TRBJ1-1; D not resolved. With 2 bases removed from V and 1 base from J, the gap between germline ends came to 11 bases. This CDR3 has 15 amino acids. The germline V gene has CDR1 MNHEY and CDR2 SMNVEV (reference sequence). CDR3 in DNA: TGTGCCAGCAGTTTAACCCATCTTAAGAACACTGAAGCTTTCTTT. It yields the protein CASSLTHLKNTEAFF.

This clone appeared a single time. The chain has TRBV27 and TRBJ1-2, with D perhaps matching TRBD1 (5 bases). Trimming removed 5 bases at V and 7 bases at J, with 11 bases between. The CDR3 sequence is 12 residues long. Germline assignment: CDR1 MNHEY and CDR2 SMNVEV (reference sequence). The CDR3 bases are TGTGCCAGCAGTCCGCAGGGTACTGGCTACACCTTC. Encoded protein: CASSPQGTGYTF.

The chain is built from TRBV28 and TRBJ2-2, with a tentative D call TRBD1 (7 bases). The V gene's germline CDR1 is MDHEN and CDR2 SYDVKM. The V end lost 6 bases, the J end lost 5 bases, and 19 bases lay between the germline ends. This CDR3 is 16 amino acids long. In DNA, the CDR3 is TGTGCCAGCAGCCCCACAGGGGTTGGGGGGACCGGGGAGCTGTTTTTT. Translating it yields CASSPTGVGGTGELFF. The full variable domain, in which reference TRBV28 and TRBJ2-2 provide the parts outside the CDR3, is DVKVTQSSRYLVKRTGEKVFLECVQDMDHENMFWYRQDPGLGLRLIYFSYDVKMKEKGDIPEGYSVSREKKERFSLILESASTNQTSMYLCASSPTGVGGTGELFFGEGSRLTVL.

The CDR3 nucleotides read TGTGCCTGGAGTGTTGCGGACTCCTACGAGCAGTACTTC. Translation gives CAWSVADSYEQYF. V gene TRBV30 combines with J gene TRBJ2-7; no firm D call. Between the trimmed V and J ends, which lost 0 bases and 0 bases, there was a span of 6 bases. The CDR3 has 13 amino acids. Germline lookup yields CDR1 GTSNPN and CDR2 SVGIG (reference sequence).

The rearrangement uses TRBV5-5 and TRBJ2-1; TRBD2 agrees at 8 bases. V dropped 0 bases and J dropped 5; count of bases not matched to a gene: 7. The length of the CDR3 is 16 residues. The germline V gene encodes CDR1 SGHKS and CDR2 YYEKEE (reference sequence). The CDR3: CASSLVTSGSHNEQFF. The CDR3 bases are TGTGCCAGCAGCTTGGTAACGAGCGGGAGCCACAATGAGCAGTTCTTC. Full variable domain (outside the CDR3, taken from reference TRBV5-5 and TRBJ2-1): DAGVTQSPTHLIKTRGQQVTLRCSPISGHKSVSWYQQVLGQGPQFIFQYYEKEERGRGNFPDRFSARQFPNYSSELNVNALLLGDSALYLCASSLVTSGSHNEQFFGPGTRLTVL.

The rearrangement uses TRBV27 and TRBJ2-1; 9 positions match TRBD2. This CDR3 comprises 15 residues. The V and J ends lost 7 bases and 5 bases, in that order; junction bases with no gene match: 9. In germline, CDR1 is MNHEY, CDR2 SMNVEV (reference sequence). The CDR3 region is CASKLGGRANNEQFF. In DNA, the CDR3 is TGTGCCAGCAAGTTAGGCGGGAGGGCCAACAATGAGCAGTTCTTC.